This T cell receptor beta chain is drawn from a study of cytomegalovirus exposure and HLA in healthy donors. Study conclusions and caveats: According to a subsequent analysis, TCR clusters from the first cohort were inclined to appear together in the roughly 120 validation repertoires. In vitro checks showed that a few CMV-associated chains really do target CMV antigens. Researchers catalogued 160 or so TCR beta chains as cytomegalovirus-associated.

Concerning this clone itself: The target antigen is unknown.

Sequencing was performed with immunoSEQ multiplex PCR; in TCRdb, only in-frame clones are kept and a portion is missing. The sample carries about 82,000 clones, 90% to 95% recorded once. Germline-derived CDR1 and CDR2 are SGHKS and YYEKEE (reference sequence). V lost 4 bases, J lost 5 bases, and 13 bases lay in between. The CDR3 extends over 15 amino acids. The donors were part of the validation cohort of roughly 110 subjects. That cohort was separate from the first cohort, which comprised 500 to 700 subjects. V and J are TRBV5-5 and TRBJ1-6, with D possibly being TRBD1 (6 bases). The specimen was PBMCs. This clonotype originated in a woman younger than 30 in good health and CMV-seronegative. The CDR3 nucleotides read TGTGCCAGCAGCCCCCGGACAGCAAATAATTCACCCCTCCACTTT. It codes for CASSPRTANNSPLHF.